This T cell receptor (beta chain) is from a study of CD8+ T cells in alopecia areata. Study summary: Tofacitinib administration to treated patients was oral, at 5 to 10 mg twice daily. Treated patients received severity scores based on the percentage of scalp area affected.

The count of this clone is one. Its antigen remains unidentified. A junction end diverges from the germline sequence, so it may reflect a read error. The CDR3 is 15 residues long. CDR1 is SGHAT, CDR2 FQNNGV, per germline. Extracted from the samples, RNA was reverse transcribed into cDNA to serve as the sequencing template. Clones were sequenced by immunoSEQ multiplex PCR, and TCRdb holds only the in-frame ones, with some missing. The top ten clones hold approximately 17% of a sample with some 44,000 clones, roughly 92% of them seen once. Sample treatment: oral pan-JAK inhibitor, 5-10 mg twice daily. Study results and caveats: Scalp clonality, together with expanded CD8+ clones among the top 100, fell significantly with tofacitinib. Many expanded lesional clones persisted during tofacitinib (in both scalp and blood).

Sequenced here: CD8+ T cells sorted from blood, sampled at week 24, from a patient treated with tofacitinib. This chain connects TRBV11-2 to TRBJ2-7; weak D call: TRBD1 (5 bases). This TCR was recovered from a human donor with alopecia areata. DNA of the CDR3: TGTGCCAGCAGCTTAGCCCAGGGTGGCTCCCACGAGCAGTACTTC. This sequence encodes CASSLAQGGSHEQYF.